The 5 T cell receptor beta chains reported below all come from one sample, sequenced in a study of blood T cells in healthy people across ages. A second roughly 6 to 11 cycle PCR used barcoded and J-beta primers. TCRdb redid the calling of the 5' RACE reads with MiXCR, one entry per CDR3 protein. This table holds around 1.1 million distinct CDR3 sequences, about two fifths found once. The sequenced sample was blood. Receptors were obtained from a man younger than 35 in good health.

The gene calls are TRBV7-8 and TRBJ2-7; the D is unclear. TRBJ2-5 matches the DNA end more closely, so the J call is doubtful. The CDR3 is 14 residues long. Looked up from germline, CDR1 is SGHVS and CDR2 is FQNEAQ. The CDR3 DNA reads as TGTGCCAGCAGGACCAACCTGGGTAGGGAGACCCAGTACTTC. Translation gives CASRTNLGRETQYF.

The genes are TRBV7-9 and TRBJ1-1; the D is unclear. The CDR3 runs to 14 residues. The V and J ends lost 4 bases and 4 bases respectively, with 13 bases between them. CDR1 is SEHNR and CDR2 is FQNEAQ in the germline V gene (reference sequence). The CDR3: CASSSHPSSTEAFF. The CDR3 DNA is TGTGCCAGCAGCTCGCATCCTTCGAGCACTGAAGCTTTCTTT. Full variable domain (rest looked up from reference TRBV7-9 and TRBJ1-1): DTGVSQNPRHKITKRGQNVTFRCDPISEHNRLYWYRQTLGQGPEFLTYFQNEAQLEKSRLLSDRFSAERPKGSFSTLEIQRTEQGDSAMYLCASSSHPSSTEAFFGQGTRLTVV.

This clonotype was detected a few times. A single base separates this from a much larger clone, so it may be a read error. The V gene is TRBV6-2 or TRBV6-3, the J gene TRBJ2-5; D gene unclear. The DNA end is a closer match to TRBJ2-7, so the J assignment may be wrong. This CDR3 contains 13 residues. The germline V gene has CDR1 MNHEY and CDR2 SVGEGT. The CDR3 region is CASSYSTRREQYF. CDR3 DNA: TGTGCCAGCAGTTACTCGACGCGACGCGAGCAGTACTTC.

This chain links TRBV7-2 with TRBJ1-4; D not resolved. The germline V gene encodes CDR1 SGHTA and CDR2 FQGNSA. With 5 bases removed from V and 8 bases from J, the gap between germline ends came to 12 bases. The CDR3 runs to 13 residues. CDR3 coding DNA: TGTGCCAGCAGCACCCTCGGACGAGAAAAACTGTTTTTT. Translated: CASSTLGREKLFF.

This clonotype came up a few times. The genes are TRBV4-3 and TRBJ2-7, with D possibly TRBD1 on 6 matching bases. V lost 4 bases to trimming and J lost 1 base, with 20 bases between them. Germline CDR1 and CDR2: LGHNA and YSLEER. The CDR3 spans 17 residues. Here the CDR3 reads CASSPWGPQKTSYEQYF. CDR3 nucleotide sequence: TGCGCCAGCAGCCCCTGGGGGCCACAAAAAACGTCCTACGAGCAGTACTTC.